This T cell receptor (beta chain) was identified in a study of regulatory T cells in long-lasting Graves disease. Study results and limitations: With persistent disease, TRBV28, TRBJ1-2 and TRBJ2-5 were the favored segments.

CDR3-region Arm-PCR and iRepertoire HTBI primers produced the TCR beta libraries. TCRdb called the multiplex PCR reads again in MiXCR, with one record for every CDR3 protein. Of 400,000 to 500,000 distinct CDR3 sequences listed, 20% to 25% were seen once; the top ten hold more than 6%. This clonotype was seen ten or more times. Antigen unknown. From germline, CDR1 is LGHDT and CDR2 YNNKEL (reference sequence). Trimming cost V 2 bases and J 5 bases, with 6 bases left between them. The length of the CDR3 is 12 residues. Time point here: persistent/refractory GD, antithyroid drugs over 5 years with positive TRAb. The TCR library was made from RNA that had been extracted from PBMCs in TRIzol. The patients included were those that came from an endocrinology department in Xi'an, China.

V is TRBV3-1 and J is TRBJ1-2; no reliable D call. The input for sequencing was peripheral blood mononuclear cells (PBMCs), taken when the disease was refractory, from a patient treated with antithyroid drugs. The source of this sequence is a female donor with Graves disease. CDR3 DNA: TGTGCCAGCAGCCAATCGAGTTATGGCTACACCTTC. Protein product: CASSQSSYGYTF.